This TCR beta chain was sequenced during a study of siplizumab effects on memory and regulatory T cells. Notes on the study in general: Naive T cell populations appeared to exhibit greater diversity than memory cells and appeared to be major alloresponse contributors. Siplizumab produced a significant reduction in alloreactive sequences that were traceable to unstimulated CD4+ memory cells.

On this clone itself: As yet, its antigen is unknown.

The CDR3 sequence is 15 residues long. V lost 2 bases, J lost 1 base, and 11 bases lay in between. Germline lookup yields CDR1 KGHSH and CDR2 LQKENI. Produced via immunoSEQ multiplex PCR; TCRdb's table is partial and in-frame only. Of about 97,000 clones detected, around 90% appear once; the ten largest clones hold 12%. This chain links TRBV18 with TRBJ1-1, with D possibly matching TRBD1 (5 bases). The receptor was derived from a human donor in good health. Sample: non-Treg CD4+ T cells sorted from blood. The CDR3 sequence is CASSPASGGNTEAFF. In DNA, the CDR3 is TGTGCCAGCTCACCAGCGAGCGGGGGGAACACTGAAGCTTTCTTT.